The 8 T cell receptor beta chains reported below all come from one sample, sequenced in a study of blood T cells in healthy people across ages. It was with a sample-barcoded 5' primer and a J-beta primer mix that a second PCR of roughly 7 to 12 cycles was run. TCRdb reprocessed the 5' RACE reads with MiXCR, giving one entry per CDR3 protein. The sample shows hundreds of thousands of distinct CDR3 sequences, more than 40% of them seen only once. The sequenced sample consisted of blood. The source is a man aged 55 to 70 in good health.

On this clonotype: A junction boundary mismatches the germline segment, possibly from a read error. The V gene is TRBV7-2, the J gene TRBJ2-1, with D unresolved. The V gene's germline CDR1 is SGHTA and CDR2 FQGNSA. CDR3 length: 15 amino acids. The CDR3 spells CASGLGWSSYNEQFF. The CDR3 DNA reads TGTGCCAGCGGCTTAGGCTGGTCATCCTACAATGAGCAGTTCTTC. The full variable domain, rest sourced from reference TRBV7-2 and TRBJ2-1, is GAGVSQSPSNKVTEKGKDVELRCDPISGHTALYWYRQSLGQGLEFLIYFQGNSAPDKSGLPSDRFSAERTGGSVSTLTIQRTQQEDSAVYLCASGLGWSSYNEQFFGPGTRLTVL.

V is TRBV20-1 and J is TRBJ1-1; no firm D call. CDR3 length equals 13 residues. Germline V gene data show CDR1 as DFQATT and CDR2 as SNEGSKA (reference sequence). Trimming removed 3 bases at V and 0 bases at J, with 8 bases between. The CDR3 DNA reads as TGCAGTGCTAGTTCGGTGATGAACACTGAAGCTTTCTTT. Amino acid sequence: CSASSVMNTEAFF.

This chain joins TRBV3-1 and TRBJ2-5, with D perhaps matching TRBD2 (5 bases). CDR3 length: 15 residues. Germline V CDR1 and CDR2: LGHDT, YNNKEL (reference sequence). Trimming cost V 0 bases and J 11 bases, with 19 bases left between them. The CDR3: CASSQDRLSYNEQYF. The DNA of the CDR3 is TGTGCCAGCAGCCAAGATAGACTATCCTACAATGAGCAGTACTTC.

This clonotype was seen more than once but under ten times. In DNA form, the CDR3 reads TGTGCCAGCAGTTTGGGACAGGGCGAGTACTTC. Translation gives CASSLGQGEYF. The rearrangement uses TRBV12-3 or TRBV12-4 and TRBJ2-4, with 9 nucleotides matching TRBD1. V shed 3 bases and J 14 bases; nucleotides not matched to a gene: 2. CDR3 size: 11 residues.

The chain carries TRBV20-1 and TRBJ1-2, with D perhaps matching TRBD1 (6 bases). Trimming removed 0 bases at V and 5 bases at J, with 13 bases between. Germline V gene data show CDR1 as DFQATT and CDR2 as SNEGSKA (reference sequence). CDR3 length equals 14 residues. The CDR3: CSARDVAGDYGYTF. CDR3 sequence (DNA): TGCAGTGCTAGAGATGTGGCAGGGGATTATGGCTACACCTTC.

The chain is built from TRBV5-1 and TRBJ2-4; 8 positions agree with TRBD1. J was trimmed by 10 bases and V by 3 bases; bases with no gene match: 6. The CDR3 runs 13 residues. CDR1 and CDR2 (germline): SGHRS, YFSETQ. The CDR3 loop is CASSSGQGSIQYF. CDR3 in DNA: TGCGCCAGCAGCTCAGGACAGGGATCGATTCAGTACTTC.

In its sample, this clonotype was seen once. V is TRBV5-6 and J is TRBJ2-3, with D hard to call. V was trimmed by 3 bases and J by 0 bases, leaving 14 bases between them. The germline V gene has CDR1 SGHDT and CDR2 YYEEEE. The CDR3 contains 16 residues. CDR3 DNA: TGTGCCAGCAGCTCGAAGGGTCTGGACAGCACAGATACGCAGTATTTT. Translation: CASSSKGLDSTDTQYF.

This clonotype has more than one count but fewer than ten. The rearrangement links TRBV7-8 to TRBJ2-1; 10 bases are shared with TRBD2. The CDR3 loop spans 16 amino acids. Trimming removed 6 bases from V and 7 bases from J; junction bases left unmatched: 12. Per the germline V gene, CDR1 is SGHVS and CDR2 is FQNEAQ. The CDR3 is CASSSVRASGGNEQFF. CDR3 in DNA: TGTGCCAGCAGTTCTGTGAGGGCTAGCGGGGGAAATGAGCAGTTCTTC. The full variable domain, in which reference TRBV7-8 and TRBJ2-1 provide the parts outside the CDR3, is GAGVSQSPRYKVAKRGQDVALRCDPISGHVSLFWYQQALGQGPEFLTYFQNEAQLDKSGLPSDRFFAERPEGSVSTLKIQRTQQEDSAVYLCASSSVRASGGNEQFFGPGTRLTVL.